These 12 T cell receptor beta chains came from one sample sequenced in a study of blood T cells in healthy people across ages. The authors ran a second PCR of about 6 to 11 cycles using a sample-barcoded 5' primer and a J-beta primer mix. TCRdb called the 5' RACE reads again in MiXCR, with one record for every CDR3 protein. The sample lists approximately 1,000,000 distinct CDR3 sequences, roughly two fifths seen once, with around 13% in the top ten. Specimen: blood. These receptors all stem from a man aged 18 to 30 in good health.

A note on this clonotype: A much larger clonotype is one base distant, so this may be a read error. Here the CDR3 omits its conserved ending phenylalanine or tryptophan, so a read error is the likely source. The CDR3 is CASSEDGGIYGYTS. The CDR3 DNA reads TGTGCCAGCAGTGAGGACGGAGGGATCTATGGCTACACCTCC. The chain combines TRBV12-3 or TRBV12-4 with TRBJ1-2; D not certain. CDR3 length: 14 residues. The V and J ends lost 5 bases and 4 bases respectively, with 14 bases between them.

This clonotype has just one count. The rearrangement joins TRBV27 to TRBJ1-1, with a tentative D call TRBD1 (5 bases). This CDR3 spans 17 amino acids. From germline, CDR1 is MNHEY and CDR2 SMNVEV (reference sequence). Between the trimmed V and J ends, which lost 1 base and 4 bases, there was a span of 19 bases. The CDR3 protein is CASSLYPMGGTTTEAFF. The CDR3 DNA reads as TGTGCCAGCAGTTTATACCCTATGGGGGGAACAACCACTGAAGCTTTCTTT.

Comment on this clonotype: An end of the junction differs from the germline gene, which may be a read error. This chain joins TRBV7-2 and TRBJ2-3; 7 bases agree with TRBD2. Germline V lookup: CDR1 SGHTA, CDR2 FQGNSA. This CDR3 has 15 residues. CDR3 nucleotide sequence: TGTGCCATAGGACTCGGGGGGTCTGACACAGATATGCAGTATTTT. It yields the protein CAIGLGGSDTDMQYF.

This chain connects TRBV5-1 to TRBJ2-3; D is possibly TRBD1 or TRBD2 (5 bases each). Trimming shortened V by 1 base and J by 2 bases, and 14 bases separated the two germline ends. The V gene's germline CDR1 is SGHRS and CDR2 YFSETQ. The CDR3 runs to 16 residues. The CDR3 DNA reads as TGCGCCAGCAGCTTGCTTGTGGGGGAAGACACAGATACGCAGTATTTT. It yields the protein CASSLLVGEDTDTQYF.

This chain connects TRBV7-2 to TRBJ2-3, with TRBD2 identical over 8 bases. V was clipped by 2 bases and J by 1 base; unmatched bases: 11. The CDR3 sequence is 18 residues long. Germline CDR1 is SGHTA and CDR2 is FQGNSA. The CDR3 region has the DNA TGTGCCAGCAGCTTAACTCTTCGGGGACTAGACCGCACAGATACGCAGTATTTT. It codes for CASSLTLRGLDRTDTQYF.

The gene calls are TRBV27 and TRBJ2-5, with 8 bases aligning to TRBD1. The ends lost 5 bases at V and 3 bases at J; junction bases unmatched: 8. The length of the CDR3 is 15 residues. Germline CDR1 is MNHEY and CDR2 is SMNVEV (reference sequence). The CDR3 loop is CASSPNSDREETQYF. The CDR3, as DNA: TGTGCCAGCAGTCCCAACTCGGACAGGGAAGAGACCCAGTACTTC.

This clonotype was counted only a few times. The V call is TRBV10-3, the J call TRBJ2-2; unclear D gene. The ends were cut back, 5 bases at V and 2 bases at J, with 12 bases in the middle. The CDR3 contains 15 residues. Germline CDR1 and CDR2: ENHRY and SYGVKD. The CDR3 DNA follows: TGTGCCATCAGTCGTGCGGCAGCAAACACCGGGGAGCTGTTTTTT. It yields the protein CAISRAAANTGELFF.

The chain employs TRBV13 and TRBJ2-1; D is undetermined. This CDR3 contains 11 residues. The germline gives CDR1 PRHDT, CDR2 FYEKMQ (reference sequence). V lost 6 bases and J lost 7, with 7 bases in between. CDR3 sequence: CASRIANEQFF. DNA of the CDR3: TGTGCCAGCAGAATAGCAAATGAGCAGTTCTTC.

This clonotype was detected ten times or more. This chain links TRBV14 with TRBJ2-5; D unclear. In germline, CDR1 is SGHDN, CDR2 FVKESK. This CDR3 has 13 residues. V dropped 3 bases and J dropped 3 bases, with 8 bases sitting between them. CDR3 bases: TGTGCCAGCAGCCAGGGGTTGGAAGAGACCCAGTACTTC. It is translated as CASSQGLEETQYF.

The chain employs TRBV9 and TRBJ1-1; D is perhaps TRBD1 (6 bases). CDR3 length equals 14 residues. Germline V CDR1 and CDR2: SGDLS, YYNGEE. V was clipped by 3 bases and J by 1 base, with 10 bases between them. CDR3 nucleotides: TGTGCCAGCAGCGCACGGGACACGAACACTGAAGCTTTCTTT. This sequence encodes CASSARDTNTEAFF.

The V call is TRBV6-6, the J call TRBJ1-2; D is uncertain. Between the trimmed V and J ends, which lost 6 bases and 2 bases, there was a span of 13 bases. The CDR3 length is 14 residues. The germline CDR1 and CDR2 sequences are MNHNY and SVGAGI (reference sequence). The CDR3 here is CASSPPTRNYGYTF. As DNA, the CDR3 is TGTGCCAGCAGCCCACCGACCAGAAACTATGGCTACACCTTC.

Details on this clonotype: This may be a read error: a much more frequent sequence differs by one nucleotide. V gene TRBV4-3 combines with J gene TRBJ2-1; the D gene is possibly TRBD2 (6 bases). Germline V gene lookup returns CDR1 LGHNA and CDR2 YSLEER. The CDR3 contains 15 residues. V dropped 4 bases and J dropped 3 bases, with 13 bases sitting between them. For the CDR3, the DNA is TGCGCCAGCAGCCGGGAGCTAGCGAGCTACAATGAGCAGTTCTTC. It codes for CASSRELASYNEQFF.